Sequencing of this T cell receptor beta chain was carried out in a study of blood T cells in healthy people across ages. Across the whole study: Per every two T cells, about one barcoded beta molecule was captured by template switching.

The ends were cut back, 0 bases at V and 3 bases at J, with 8 bases in the middle. The CDR3 is 14 residues long. Germline values: CDR1 MNHEY, CDR2 SVGAGI. This clonotype was counted a few times. Antigen specificity is unknown. A second PCR of roughly 7 to 11 cycles used a sample-barcoded 5' primer and a J-beta primer mix. One entry per CDR3 protein results from TCRdb running MiXCR on the 5' RACE reads. The sample has some 940,000 distinct CDR3 sequences; roughly 28% are singletons. Points from the study as a whole: Diversity of TCR beta per million T cells declined in a roughly linear way with age. More naive CD4+ cells and higher diversity marked long-lived donors relative to aged donors. CMV status of donors was unknown, possibly confounding expanded clonotype changes.

A further study also used this sample, focusing on T cells of mothers and their children.

The rearrangement joins TRBV6-5 to TRBJ2-5; D possibly corresponds to TRBD2 (5 bases). Sequenced: blood. The receptor's source is a woman aged 40-49 years in good health. The CDR3 bases are TGTGCCAGCAGTTACTCAGCGGCAGAAGAGACCCAGTACTTC. Amino acids: CASSYSAAEETQYF.